One sample yielded the 10 T cell receptor beta chains listed below, sequenced in a study of blood T cell repertoires in COVID-19. Data came from immunoSEQ multiplex PCR; TCRdb stores just in-frame clones and leaves some out. The sample lists 58,000 or so clones; about nine tenths were seen once. Sequencing input: peripheral blood. The receptors originated from a woman aged 70-85 years with active COVID-19.

The V and J genes are TRBV3-1 (or the pseudogene TRBV3-2) and TRBJ2-1; 8 nucleotides line up with TRBD2. CDR1 is LGHDT, CDR2 YNNKEL, per germline (reference sequence). This CDR3 is built from 15 residues. V shed 0 bases, J shed 9 bases, and the junction held 7 bases outside the gene matches. The CDR3 sequence is CASSQEIAGLGEQFF. DNA for the CDR3: TGTGCCAGCAGCCAAGAAATAGCGGGATTGGGTGAGCAGTTCTTC.

This chain connects TRBV20-1 to TRBJ2-4; a weak D match, TRBD1 (6 bases). V dropped 3 bases and J dropped 5 bases, with 17 bases sitting between them. From germline, CDR1 is DFQATT and CDR2 SNEGSKA (reference sequence). There are 15 residues in the CDR3. CDR3: CSASLAWGRENIQYF. DNA for the CDR3: TGCAGTGCTAGTTTGGCCTGGGGGCGGGAAAACATTCAGTACTTC.

The genes are TRBV5-4 and TRBJ2-1; 9 bases agree with TRBD1. The CDR3 consists of 16 residues. In germline, CDR1 is SGHNT, CDR2 YYREEE (reference sequence). Trimming took 2 bases from V and 0 from J; bases not matched to a gene: 3. DNA for the CDR3: TGTGCCAGCAGCTTCGGGACAGGGAGCTCCTACAATGAGCAGTTCTTC. It specifies CASSFGTGSSYNEQFF.

This clone appeared a few times. The chain combines TRBV7-9 with TRBJ1-1; tentative D call: TRBD1 (5 bases). Germline-derived CDR1 and CDR2 are SEHNR and FQNEAQ (reference sequence). This CDR3 spans 12 amino acids. The V end lost 5 bases, the J end lost 6 bases, and 10 bases lay between the germline ends. CDR3 sequence: CASSQTVSEAFF. CDR3 DNA sequence: TGTGCCAGCAGCCAGACAGTATCTGAAGCTTTCTTT. Filled out from reference TRBV7-9 and TRBJ1-1, the complete variable domain reads DTGVSQNPRHKITKRGQNVTFRCDPISEHNRLYWYRQTLGQGPEFLTYFQNEAQLEKSRLLSDRFSAERPKGSFSTLEIQRTEQGDSAMYLCASSQTVSEAFFGQGTRLTVV.

V gene TRBV30 combines with J gene TRBJ1-2; D might be TRBD1 (5 bases). V lost 4 bases and J lost 6, with 12 bases in between. This CDR3 spans 12 amino acids. Germline V gene lookup returns CDR1 GTSNPN and CDR2 SVGIG (reference sequence). The CDR3 is CAWTGPWDGYTF. Here the CDR3 DNA reads TGTGCCTGGACAGGGCCCTGGGATGGCTACACCTTC.

The CDR3 spells CASSQGGSGGLDTGELFF. CDR3 DNA sequence: TGCGCCAGCAGCCAAGGGGGAAGCGGGGGATTGGACACCGGGGAGCTGTTTTTT. The V gene is TRBV4-1, the J gene TRBJ2-2; TRBD2 matches 8 bases. This CDR3 has 18 residues. Losses at the gene ends were 1 base for V and 3 bases for J; bases not matched to a gene: 10. Germline CDR1 and CDR2: MGHRA and YSYEKL.

DNA of the CDR3: TGCGCCAGCAGCCCGACAGATACGGATCAGCCCCAGCATTTT. Amino acids: CASSPTDTDQPQHF. The rearrangement joins TRBV5-1 to TRBJ1-5, with a tentative D call TRBD1 (5 bases). The CDR3 runs to 14 residues. V was cut by 4 bases and J by 5 bases, with 13 bases left in between. The germline V gene has CDR1 SGHRS and CDR2 YFSETQ.

This chain uses TRBV15 with TRBJ1-2; tentative D call: TRBD1 (5 bases). The ends were cut back, 0 bases at V and 3 bases at J, with 8 bases in the middle. Germline values: CDR1 LNHNV, CDR2 YYDKDF (reference sequence). The CDR3 consists of 14 residues. DNA for the CDR3: TGTGCCACCAGCAGAGATAGGGGCCACTATGGCTACACCTTC. This translates into CATSRDRGHYGYTF.

V usage is TRBV28 and J usage is TRBJ2-1; TRBD2 agrees at 7 bases. Germline V gives CDR1 MDHEN, CDR2 SYDVKM. The CDR3 contains 19 residues. Losses at the gene ends were 6 bases for V and 1 base for J; bases not matched to a gene: 18. The CDR3 coding sequence is TGTGCCAGCAGCCCAGGAAGTCTACTAGCGAAGTTATCCTACAATGAGCAGTTCTTC. Translated, it gives CASSPGSLLAKLSYNEQFF.

This clone was detected once. The chain uses TRBV15 and TRBJ1-5; TRBD1 might be the D (6 bases). The CDR3 length is 18 residues. Looked up from germline, CDR1 is LNHNV and CDR2 is YYDKDF (reference sequence). V gave up 1 base and J gave up 0 bases, with 16 bases separating them. The CDR3 DNA follows: TGTGCCACCAGCAGAGGGGCAGGGGAGTTGGGTAGCAATCAGCCCCAGCATTTT. Translated, it gives CATSRGAGELGSNQPQHF.